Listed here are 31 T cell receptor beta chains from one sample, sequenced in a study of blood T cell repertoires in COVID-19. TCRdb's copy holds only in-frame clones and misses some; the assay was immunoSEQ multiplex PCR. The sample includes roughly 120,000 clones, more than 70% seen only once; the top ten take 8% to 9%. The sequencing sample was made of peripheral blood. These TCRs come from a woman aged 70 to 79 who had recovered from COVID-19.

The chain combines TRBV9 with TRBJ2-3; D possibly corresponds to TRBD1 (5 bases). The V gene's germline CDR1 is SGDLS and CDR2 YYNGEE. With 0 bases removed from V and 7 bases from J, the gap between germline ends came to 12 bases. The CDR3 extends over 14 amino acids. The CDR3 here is CASSVEGALNTQYF. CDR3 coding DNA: TGTGCCAGCAGCGTAGAAGGGGCTCTGAATACGCAGTATTTT.

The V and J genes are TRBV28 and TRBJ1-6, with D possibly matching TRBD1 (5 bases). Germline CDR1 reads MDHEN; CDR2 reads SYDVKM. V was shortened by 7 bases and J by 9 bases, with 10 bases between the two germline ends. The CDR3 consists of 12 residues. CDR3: CASTQGGSPLHF. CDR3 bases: TGTGCCAGCACCCAGGGTGGTTCACCCCTCCACTTT.

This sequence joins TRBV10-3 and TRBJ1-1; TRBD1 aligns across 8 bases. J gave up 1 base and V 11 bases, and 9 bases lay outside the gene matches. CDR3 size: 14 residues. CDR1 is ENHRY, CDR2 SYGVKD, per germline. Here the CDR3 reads CAVTRGTGNTEAFF. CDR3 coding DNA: TGTGCCGTTACGAGAGGGACAGGGAACACTGAAGCTTTCTTT.

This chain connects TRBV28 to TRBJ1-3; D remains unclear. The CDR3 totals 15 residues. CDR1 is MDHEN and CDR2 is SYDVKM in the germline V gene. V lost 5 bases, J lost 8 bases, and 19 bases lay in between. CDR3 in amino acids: CASSPMGWAGDTIYF. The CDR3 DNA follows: TGTGCCAGCAGTCCCATGGGCTGGGCCGGGGACACCATATATTTT.

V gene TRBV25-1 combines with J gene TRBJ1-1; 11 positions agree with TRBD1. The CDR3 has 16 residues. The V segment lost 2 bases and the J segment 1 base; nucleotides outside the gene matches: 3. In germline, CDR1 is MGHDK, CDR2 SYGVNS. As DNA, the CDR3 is TGTGCCAGCAGTGAAGGGGGACAGGGGGAGAACACTGAAGCTTTCTTT. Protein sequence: CASSEGGQGENTEAFF.

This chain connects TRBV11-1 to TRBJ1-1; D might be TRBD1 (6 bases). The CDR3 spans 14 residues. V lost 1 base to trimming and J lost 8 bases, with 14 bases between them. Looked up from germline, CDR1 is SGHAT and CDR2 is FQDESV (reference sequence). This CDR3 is CASSLVWTAGEAFF. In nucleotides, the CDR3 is TGTGCCAGCAGCTTAGTCTGGACAGCCGGGGAAGCTTTCTTT.

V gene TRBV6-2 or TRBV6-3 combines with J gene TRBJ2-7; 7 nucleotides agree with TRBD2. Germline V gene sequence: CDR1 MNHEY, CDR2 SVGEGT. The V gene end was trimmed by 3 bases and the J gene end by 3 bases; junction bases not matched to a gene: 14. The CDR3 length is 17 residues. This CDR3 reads CASSYAAGLAESYEQYF. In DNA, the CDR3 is TGTGCCAGCAGTTATGCCGCCGGGCTAGCGGAGAGCTACGAGCAGTACTTC.

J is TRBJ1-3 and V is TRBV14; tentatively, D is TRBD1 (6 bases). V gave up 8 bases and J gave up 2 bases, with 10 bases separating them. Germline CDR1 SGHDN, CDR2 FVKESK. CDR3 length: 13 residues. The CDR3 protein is CASATGTGNTIYF. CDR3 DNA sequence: TGTGCCAGCGCAACAGGGACTGGAAACACCATATATTTT.

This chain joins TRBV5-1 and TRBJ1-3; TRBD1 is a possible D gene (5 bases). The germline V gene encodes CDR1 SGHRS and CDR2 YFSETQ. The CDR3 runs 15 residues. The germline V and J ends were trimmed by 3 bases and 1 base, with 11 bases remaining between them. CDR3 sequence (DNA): TGCGCCAGCAGCTACGGGACTTCTTCTGGAAACACCATATATTTT. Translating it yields CASSYGTSSGNTIYF.

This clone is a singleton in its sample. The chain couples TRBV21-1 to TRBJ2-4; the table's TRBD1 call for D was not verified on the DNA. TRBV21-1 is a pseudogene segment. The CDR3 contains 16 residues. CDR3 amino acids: CASSPRGRITKNIQYF. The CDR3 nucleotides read TGTGCCAGCAGCCCCAGGGGGCGCATAACCAAAAACATTCAGTACTTC.

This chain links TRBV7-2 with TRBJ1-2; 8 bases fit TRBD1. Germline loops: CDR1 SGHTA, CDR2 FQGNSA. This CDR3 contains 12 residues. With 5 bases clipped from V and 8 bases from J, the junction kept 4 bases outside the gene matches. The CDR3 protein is CASSARDRGYTF. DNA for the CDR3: TGTGCCAGCAGCGCCAGGGACAGGGGCTACACCTTC.

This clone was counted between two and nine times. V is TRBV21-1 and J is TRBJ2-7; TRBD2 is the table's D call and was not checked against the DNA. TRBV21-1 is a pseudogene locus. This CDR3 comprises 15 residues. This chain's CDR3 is CASIAERGVSYEQYF. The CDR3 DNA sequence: TGTGCCAGCATAGCTGAGCGGGGAGTCTCCTACGAGCAGTACTTC.

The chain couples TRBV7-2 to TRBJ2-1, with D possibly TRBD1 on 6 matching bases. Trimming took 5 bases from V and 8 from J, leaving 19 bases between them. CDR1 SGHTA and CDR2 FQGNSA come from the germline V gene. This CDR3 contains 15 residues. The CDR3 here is CASSPWGQPGDEQFF. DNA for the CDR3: TGTGCCAGCAGCCCCTGGGGACAACCGGGCGATGAGCAGTTCTTC.

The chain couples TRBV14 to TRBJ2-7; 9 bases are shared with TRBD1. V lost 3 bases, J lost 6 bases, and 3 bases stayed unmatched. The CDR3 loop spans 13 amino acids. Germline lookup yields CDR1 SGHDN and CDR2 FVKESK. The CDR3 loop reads CASSHGQGSEQYF. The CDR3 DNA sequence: TGTGCCAGCAGCCACGGACAGGGGTCCGAGCAGTACTTC. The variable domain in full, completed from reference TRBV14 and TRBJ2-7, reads EAGVTQFPSHSVIEKGQTVTLRCDPISGHDNLYWYRRVMGKEIKFLLHFVKESKQDESGMPNNRFLAERTGGTYSTLKVQPAELEDSGVYFCASSHGQGSEQYFGPGTRLTVT.

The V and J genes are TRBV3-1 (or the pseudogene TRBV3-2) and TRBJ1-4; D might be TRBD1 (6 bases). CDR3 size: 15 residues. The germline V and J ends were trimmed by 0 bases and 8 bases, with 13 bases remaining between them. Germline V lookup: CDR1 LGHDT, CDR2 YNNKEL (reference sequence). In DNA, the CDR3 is TGTGCCAGCAGCCAAGAGTACAGGGCGCTGGAAAAACTGTTTTTT. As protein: CASSQEYRALEKLFF.

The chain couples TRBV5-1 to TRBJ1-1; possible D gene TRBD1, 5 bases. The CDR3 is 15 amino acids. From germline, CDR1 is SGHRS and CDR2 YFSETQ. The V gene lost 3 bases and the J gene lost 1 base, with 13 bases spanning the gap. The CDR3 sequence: CASSSQLDRNTEAFF. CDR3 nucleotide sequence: TGCGCCAGCAGCTCTCAACTCGACAGGAACACTGAAGCTTTCTTT.

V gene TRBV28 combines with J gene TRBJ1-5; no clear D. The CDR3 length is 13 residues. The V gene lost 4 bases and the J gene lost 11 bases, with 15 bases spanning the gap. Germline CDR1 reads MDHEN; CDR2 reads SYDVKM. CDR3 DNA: TGTGCCAGCAGTTCTCCTGAGGGAAGGGCCCAGCATTTT. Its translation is CASSSPEGRAQHF.

DNA of the CDR3: TGTGCCAGCAGCTTGAGACAGGACTATGGCTACACCTTC. Encoded protein: CASSLRQDYGYTF. This chain uses TRBV5-5 with TRBJ1-2; D possibly corresponds to TRBD1 (6 bases). With 1 base removed from V and 3 bases from J, the gap between germline ends came to 7 bases. Germline V CDR1 and CDR2: SGHKS, YYEKEE (reference sequence). This CDR3 region has 13 residues.

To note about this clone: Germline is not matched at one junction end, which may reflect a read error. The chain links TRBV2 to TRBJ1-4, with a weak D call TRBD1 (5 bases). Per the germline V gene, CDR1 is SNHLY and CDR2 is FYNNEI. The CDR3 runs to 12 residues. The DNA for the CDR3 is TGTGCCAGCAGCGACGCCAGGGACTTCTTCAATTTT. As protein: CASSDARDFFNF.

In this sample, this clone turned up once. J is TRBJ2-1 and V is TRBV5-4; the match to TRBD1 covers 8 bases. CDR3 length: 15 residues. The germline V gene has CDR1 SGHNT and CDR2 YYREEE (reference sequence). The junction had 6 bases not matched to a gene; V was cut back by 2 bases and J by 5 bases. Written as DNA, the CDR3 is TGTGCCAGCAGCTTTCGGCAGGGGGCGGACAATGAGCAGTTCTTC. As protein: CASSFRQGADNEQFF.

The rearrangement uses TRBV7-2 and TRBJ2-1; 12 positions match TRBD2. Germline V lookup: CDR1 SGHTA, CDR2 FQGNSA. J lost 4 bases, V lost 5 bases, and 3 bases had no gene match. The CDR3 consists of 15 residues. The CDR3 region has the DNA TGTGCCAGCAGCCAGGGACTAGCGGGTTACAATGAGCAGTTCTTC. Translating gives CASSQGLAGYNEQFF.

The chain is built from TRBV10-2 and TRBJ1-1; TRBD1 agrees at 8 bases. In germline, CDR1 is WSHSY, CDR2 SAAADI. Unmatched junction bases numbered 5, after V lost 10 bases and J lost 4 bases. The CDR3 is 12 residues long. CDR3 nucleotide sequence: TGCGCCACCAAGGACAGGGCCACTGAAGCTTTCTTT. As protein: CATKDRATEAFF.

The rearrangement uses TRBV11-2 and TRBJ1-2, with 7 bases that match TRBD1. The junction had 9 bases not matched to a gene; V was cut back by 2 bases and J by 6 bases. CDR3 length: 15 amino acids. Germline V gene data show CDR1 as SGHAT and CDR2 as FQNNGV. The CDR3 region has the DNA TGTGCCAGCAGCTTAAGGCAGGGGGTTATCCATGGCTACACCTTC. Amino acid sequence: CASSLRQGVIHGYTF.

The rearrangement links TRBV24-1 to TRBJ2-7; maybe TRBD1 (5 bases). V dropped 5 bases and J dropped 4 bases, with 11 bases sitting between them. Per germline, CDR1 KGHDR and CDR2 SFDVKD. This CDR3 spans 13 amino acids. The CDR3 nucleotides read TGTGCCACCAGTGGGCAGGGTACATACGAGCAGTACTTC. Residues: CATSGQGTYEQYF.

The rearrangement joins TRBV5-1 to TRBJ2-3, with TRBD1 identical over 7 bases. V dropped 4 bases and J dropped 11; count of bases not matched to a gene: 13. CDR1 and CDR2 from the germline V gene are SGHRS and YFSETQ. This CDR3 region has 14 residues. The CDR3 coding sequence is TGCGCCAGCAGCATGGGGACAGACTCTTATAGGCAGTATTTT. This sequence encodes CASSMGTDSYRQYF. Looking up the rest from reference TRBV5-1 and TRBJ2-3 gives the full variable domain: KAGVTQTPRYLIKTRGQQVTLSCSPISGHRSVSWYQQTPGQGLQFLFEYFSETQRNKGNFPGRFSGRQFSNSRSEMNVSTLELGDSALYLCASSMGTDSYRQYFGPGTRLTVL.

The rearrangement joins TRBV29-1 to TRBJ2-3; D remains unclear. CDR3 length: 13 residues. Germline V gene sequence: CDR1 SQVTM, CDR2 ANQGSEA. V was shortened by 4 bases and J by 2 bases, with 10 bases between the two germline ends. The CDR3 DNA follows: TGCAGCGTTGTAGAATCCAACACAGATACGCAGTATTTT. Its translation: CSVVESNTDTQYF.

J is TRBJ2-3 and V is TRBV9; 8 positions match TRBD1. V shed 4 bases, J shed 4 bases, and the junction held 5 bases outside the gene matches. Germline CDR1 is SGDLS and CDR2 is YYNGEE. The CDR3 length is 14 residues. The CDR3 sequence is CASSRTGRADTQYF. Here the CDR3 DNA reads TGTGCCAGCAGCCGGACAGGGCGAGCAGATACGCAGTATTTT.

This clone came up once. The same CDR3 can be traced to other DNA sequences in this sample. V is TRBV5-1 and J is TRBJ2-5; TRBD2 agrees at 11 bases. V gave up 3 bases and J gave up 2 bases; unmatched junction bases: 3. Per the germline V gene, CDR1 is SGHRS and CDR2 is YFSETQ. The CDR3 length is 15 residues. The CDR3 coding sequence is TGCGCCAGCAGCTCTGGGACTAGCGGACAAGAGACCCAGTACTTC. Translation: CASSSGTSGQETQYF.

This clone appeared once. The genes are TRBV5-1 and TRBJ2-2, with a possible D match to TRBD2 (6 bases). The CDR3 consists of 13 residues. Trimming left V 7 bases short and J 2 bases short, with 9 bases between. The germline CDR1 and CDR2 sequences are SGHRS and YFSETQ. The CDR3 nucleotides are TGCGCCAGCGGAGCGGGTAACACCGGGGAGCTGTTTTTT. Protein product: CASGAGNTGELFF.

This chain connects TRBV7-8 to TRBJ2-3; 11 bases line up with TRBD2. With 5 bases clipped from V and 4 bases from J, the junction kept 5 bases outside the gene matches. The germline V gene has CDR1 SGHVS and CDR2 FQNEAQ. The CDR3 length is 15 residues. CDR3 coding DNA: TGTGCCAGCAGCCCTGGGACTAGCGGTTCAGATACGCAGTATTTT. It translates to CASSPGTSGSDTQYF. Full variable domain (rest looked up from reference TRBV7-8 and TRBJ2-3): GAGVSQSPRYKVAKRGQDVALRCDPISGHVSLFWYQQALGQGPEFLTYFQNEAQLDKSGLPSDRFFAERPEGSVSTLKIQRTQQEDSAVYLCASSPGTSGSDTQYFGPGTRLTVL.

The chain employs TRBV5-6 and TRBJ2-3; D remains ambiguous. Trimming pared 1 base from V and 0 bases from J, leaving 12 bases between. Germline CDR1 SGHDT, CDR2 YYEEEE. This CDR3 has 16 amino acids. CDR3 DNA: TGTGCCAGCAGCTTGTTTCCTACCTTAAGCACAGATACGCAGTATTTT. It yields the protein CASSLFPTLSTDTQYF.